A single sample is the source of the 27 T cell receptor beta chains below, sequenced in a study of Tregs in tolerant kidney transplant recipients. Generated by immunoSEQ multiplex PCR, the TCRdb table keeps only in-frame clones and is missing some. The sample lists more than 60,000 clones, approximately 83% occurring once. The material was Tregs from blood, obtained before the transplant. These receptors all stem from a human donor who received a combined kidney and bone marrow transplant.

The V call is TRBV28, the J call TRBJ2-3; tentative D call: TRBD2 (6 bases). This CDR3 contains 16 residues. V shed 5 bases and J shed 1 base, with 16 bases lying between them. Germline CDR1 MDHEN, CDR2 SYDVKM. This chain's CDR3 is CASSLLGGTRTDTQYF. The CDR3 nucleotides read TGTGCCAGCAGTCTCCTAGGCGGGACCCGCACAGATACGCAGTATTTT.

This chain connects TRBV10-2 to TRBJ2-2, with D possibly being TRBD1 (6 bases). There are 13 residues in the CDR3. Per the germline V gene, CDR1 is WSHSY and CDR2 is SAAADI. The V end was cut by 6 bases, the J end by 6 bases, with 11 bases between. The CDR3 region has the DNA TGCGCCAGCAGGGGGGCGCAGGCCGGGGAGCTGTTTTTT. Translating gives CASRGAQAGELFF.

V gene TRBV7-2 combines with J gene TRBJ2-3, with 7 bases fitting TRBD1. Germline V gene sequence: CDR1 SGHTA, CDR2 FQGNSA. The CDR3 length is 15 residues. V dropped 4 bases and J dropped 0; count of bases not matched to a gene: 4. Here the CDR3 DNA reads TGTGCCAGCAGCTCTCACAGGGGAAGCACAGATACGCAGTATTTT. It specifies CASSSHRGSTDTQYF.

V gene TRBV28 combines with J gene TRBJ2-2; no firm D call. The CDR3 contains 14 residues. CDR1 and CDR2 (germline): MDHEN, SYDVKM. Trimming shortened V by 2 bases and J by 1 base, and 5 bases separated the two germline ends. CDR3 amino acids: CASSLPWNTGELFF. For the CDR3, the DNA is TGTGCCAGCAGTTTACCCTGGAACACCGGGGAGCTGTTTTTT.

This rearrangement joins TRBV5-1 to TRBJ2-7; D remains unclear. The CDR3 sequence is 15 residues long. With 0 bases removed from V and 0 bases from J, the gap between germline ends came to 10 bases. CDR1 and CDR2 (germline): SGHRS, YFSETQ. The CDR3: CASSLEGYSSYEQYF. The CDR3 DNA is TGCGCCAGCAGCTTGGAAGGGTACAGCTCCTACGAGCAGTACTTC.

The V and J genes are TRBV4-1 and TRBJ1-2; TRBD1 aligns across 11 bases. The V and J ends lost 4 bases and 3 bases, in that order; junction bases with no gene match: 4. The CDR3 totals 15 residues. Germline loops: CDR1 MGHRA, CDR2 YSYEKL. CDR3 sequence reads: CASSRGQGADYGYTF. DNA of the CDR3: TGCGCCAGCAGCCGAGGACAGGGGGCGGACTATGGCTACACCTTC.

This clone was recorded once. This rearrangement joins TRBV15 to TRBJ2-2, with D possibly being TRBD2 (6 bases). V dropped 3 bases and J dropped 5 bases, with 13 bases sitting between them. The CDR3 spans 15 residues. Germline CDR1 reads LNHNV; CDR2 reads YYDKDF (reference sequence). CDR3 sequence (DNA): TGTGCCACCAGCAGGGGCGGGGAACGTACCGGGGAGCTGTTTTTT. Its translation: CATSRGGERTGELFF.

CDR3 amino acids: CASSRRAGELFF. The CDR3 DNA reads as TGTGCCAGCTCACGGAGGGCCGGGGAGCTGTTTTTT. The chain joins TRBV18 to TRBJ2-2, with TRBD2 as a possible D gene (6 bases). The germline V and J ends were trimmed by 4 bases and 6 bases, with 6 bases remaining between them. Germline V CDR1 and CDR2: KGHSH, LQKENI. The CDR3 totals 12 residues.

The chain employs TRBV23-1 and TRBJ2-7, with 9 positions matching TRBD1. TRBV23-1 is an open reading frame whose function is uncertain. Germline trimming cut 8 bases from V and 4 bases from J; bases unmatched to any gene: 9. This CDR3 has 14 amino acids. For the CDR3, the DNA is TGCGCCAGCCCTCCAGGGGACAGGGAGTACGAGCAGTACTTC. It encodes CASPPGDREYEQYF.

This rearrangement joins TRBV7-2 to TRBJ2-5, with TRBD2 matching 10 bases. This CDR3 has 16 residues. The V and J ends lost 1 base and 11 bases, in that order; junction bases with no gene match: 13. Germline assignment: CDR1 SGHTA and CDR2 FQGNSA. CDR3 DNA: TGTGCCAGCAGCTTAGGGTCGCTAGCGGGAGTCGGTGGGCAGTACTTC. This encodes CASSLGSLAGVGGQYF.

V gene TRBV5-6 combines with J gene TRBJ2-2; perhaps TRBD1 as D (7 bases). The V and J ends lost 7 bases and 1 base respectively, with 11 bases between them. The CDR3 is 14 residues long. The germline V gene has CDR1 SGHDT and CDR2 YYEEEE. CDR3 nucleotides: TGTGCCAGCGGCCAGGGGGGGAACACCGGGGAGCTGTTTTTT. It specifies CASGQGGNTGELFF.

The chain recombines TRBV13 with TRBJ1-2; 7 positions match TRBD1. The CDR3 loop spans 18 amino acids. CDR1 PRHDT and CDR2 FYEKMQ come from the germline V gene (reference sequence). V shed 5 bases and J 4 bases; nucleotides not matched to a gene: 19. The CDR3 bases are TGTGCCAGCAGCCGTGCGATTACCCGGGACAGCCGTTCCTATGGCTACACCTTC. Its protein product is CASSRAITRDSRSYGYTF.

The chain links TRBV15 to TRBJ1-1; the match to TRBD1 covers 7 bases. With V trimmed by 3 bases and J by 3 bases, 10 bases remained unmatched. The CDR3 spans 16 residues. CDR1 and CDR2 (germline): LNHNV, YYDKDF (reference sequence). DNA of the CDR3: TGTGCCACCAGCAGGGACAGGCCGGGGTCGGACACTGAAGCTTTCTTT. This sequence encodes CATSRDRPGSDTEAFF.

V is TRBV6-1 and J is TRBJ1-2; D is undetermined. Germline CDR1 is MNHNS and CDR2 is SASEGT. The CDR3 loop spans 15 amino acids. V dropped 1 base and J dropped 2 bases, with 11 bases sitting between them. CDR3 sequence (DNA): TGTGCCAGCAGTGAAGGAGGGATTTTGAACTATGGCTACACCTTC. Translation: CASSEGGILNYGYTF.

The genes are TRBV6-1 and TRBJ2-2, with D possibly being TRBD1 or TRBD2 (6 bases each). The CDR3 covers 14 residues. V lost 5 bases and J 0 bases, leaving 7 bases between the germline ends. Germline V gene data show CDR1 as MNHNS and CDR2 as SASEGT. For the CDR3, the DNA is TGTGCCAGCAGTAGGGGGGCGAACACCGGGGAGCTGTTTTTT. Its protein product is CASSRGANTGELFF.

The V gene is TRBV7-9, the J gene TRBJ2-1; no firm D call. Between the trimmed V and J ends, which lost 4 bases and 0 bases, there was a span of 10 bases. The CDR3 length is 15 residues. Germline values: CDR1 SEHNR, CDR2 FQNEAQ (reference sequence). CDR3 residues: CASSSDARSYNEQFF. The CDR3 nucleotides are TGTGCCAGCAGCTCCGACGCGCGCTCCTACAATGAGCAGTTCTTC.

The chain recombines TRBV19 with TRBJ1-2, with D possibly being TRBD1 (5 bases). The CDR3 has 17 amino acids. CDR1 LNHDA and CDR2 SQIVND come from the germline V gene (reference sequence). V shed 4 bases and J shed 0 bases, with 18 bases lying between them. This CDR3 is CASSKGGWDGSNYGYTF. CDR3 bases: TGTGCCAGTAGTAAGGGCGGCTGGGACGGTTCTAACTATGGCTACACCTTC.

To note about this clone: The junction and the germline gene differ at one end; a read error may be behind it. The chain uses TRBV2 and TRBJ2-3; D unresolved. Germline V CDR1 and CDR2: SNHLY, FYNNEI. This CDR3 has 13 residues. CDR3 sequence reads: CASSEDSTDTQYF. The CDR3 DNA is TGTGCCAGCAGCGAAGATAGCACAGATACGCAGTATTTT.

This chain joins TRBV2 and TRBJ1-3; D unclear. The CDR3 extends over 15 amino acids. Germline V gene lookup returns CDR1 SNHLY and CDR2 FYNNEI. Trimming removed 2 bases at V and 0 bases at J, with 8 bases between. The CDR3, as DNA: TGTGCCAGCAGTGAACAGTGGGACTCTGGAAACACCATATATTTT. Translation: CASSEQWDSGNTIYF.

The chain combines TRBV4-3 with TRBJ1-3; the D gene is possibly TRBD1 (6 bases). This CDR3 region has 16 residues. V lost 6 bases to trimming and J lost 1 base, with 16 bases between them. Germline CDR1 LGHNA, CDR2 YSLEER. CDR3 DNA sequence: TGCGCCAGCAGTCAAAGGGGGAGGGGGTCTGGAAACACCATATATTTT. Translating it yields CASSQRGRGSGNTIYF.

This chain's CDR3 is CASSRTYQETQYF. CDR3 in DNA: TGTGCCAGCAGCCGGACGTACCAAGAGACCCAGTACTTC. The V and J genes are TRBV11-2 and TRBJ2-5; D is undetermined. Germline V lookup: CDR1 SGHAT, CDR2 FQNNGV. Trimming stripped 5 bases from V and 0 bases from J, with 7 bases between. The CDR3 contains 13 residues.

This chain connects TRBV28 to TRBJ2-5; 11 nucleotides line up with TRBD2. Trimming removed 3 bases from V and 4 bases from J; junction bases left unmatched: 4. This CDR3 comprises 15 residues. Per the germline V gene, CDR1 is MDHEN and CDR2 is SYDVKM. Here the CDR3 DNA reads TGTGCCAGCAGTTTTACTAGCGGGAGTGGAGAGACCCAGTACTTC. Translation gives CASSFTSGSGETQYF.

The genes are TRBV4-1 and TRBJ1-5; a possible D gene is TRBD1 (6 bases). Per the germline V gene, CDR1 is MGHRA and CDR2 is YSYEKL. The CDR3 is made up of 14 amino acids. Trimming stripped 0 bases from V and 7 bases from J, with 10 bases between. The CDR3 sequence: CASSQEGGGQPQHF. The CDR3 DNA reads as TGCGCCAGCAGCCAAGAGGGGGGCGGCCAGCCCCAGCATTTT.

This clone was recorded only once. The CDR3 loop is CASSKPGLAGRPTYEQYF. The CDR3 bases are TGTGCCAGCAGCAAACCGGGACTAGCGGGCAGACCTACCTACGAGCAGTACTTC. V usage is TRBV5-6 and J usage is TRBJ2-7; 12 nucleotides match TRBD2. Germline loops: CDR1 SGHDT, CDR2 YYEEEE. V shed 4 bases, J shed 2 bases, and the junction held 13 bases outside the gene matches. The CDR3 loop spans 18 amino acids.

The chain joins TRBV9 to TRBJ2-2; the D gene is possibly TRBD2 (6 bases). Between the trimmed V and J ends, which lost 9 bases and 0 bases, there was a span of 18 bases. This CDR3 region has 16 residues. Germline assignment: CDR1 SGDLS and CDR2 YYNGEE. CDR3 coding DNA: TGTGCCACCTCCAAAGGGACGGGGGCGAACACCGGGGAGCTGTTTTTT. Translated: CATSKGTGANTGELFF.

The V and J genes are TRBV14 and TRBJ2-2; possibly TRBD1 for D (5 bases). The length of the CDR3 is 17 residues. V gave up 0 bases and J gave up 0 bases, with 11 bases separating them. Germline CDR1 and CDR2: SGHDN and FVKESK. The CDR3 loop reads CASSQDKGRANTGELFF. CDR3 nucleotide sequence: TGTGCCAGCAGCCAAGATAAAGGCAGGGCGAACACCGGGGAGCTGTTTTTT.

The table lists this clone with a few counts. The V and J genes are TRBV20-1 and TRBJ2-1, with no clear D. Trimming cost V 2 bases and J 4 bases, with 3 bases left between them. CDR1 and CDR2 (germline): DFQATT, SNEGSKA (reference sequence). The length of the CDR3 is 11 residues. CDR3 coding DNA: TGCAGTGCTAGACAATACAATGAGCAGTTCTTC. This translates into CSARQYNEQFF.